The 21 T cell receptor beta chains below come from one sample, sequenced in a study of monozygotic twins with inflammatory bowel disease. Reanalyzing the 5' RACE reads, TCRdb keeps one entry per CDR3 protein, without DNA. In total, the table holds just under 45,000 distinct CDR3 sequences. Sample: blood. These receptor sequences come from a human donor with ulcerative colitis or Crohn's disease, or a healthy co-twin of an affected twin (not recorded which).

This chain uses TRBV20-1 with TRBJ1-4; without DNA, the TCRdb call of TRBD1 cannot be checked. CDR3 size: 14 residues. Germline CDR1 reads DFQATT; CDR2 reads SNEGSKA (reference sequence). CDR3 protein: CSASNPGANEKLFF.

The chain recombines TRBV6-1 with TRBJ1-5; TCRdb names TRBD1, which stays unverified in the absence of DNA. Germline CDR1 is MNHNS and CDR2 is SASEGT. The CDR3 runs to 13 residues. CDR3: CASSPPGNQPQHF.

This sequence joins TRBV11-2 and TRBJ2-3. CDR3 length: 16 residues. Germline lookup yields CDR1 SGHAT and CDR2 FQNNGV. This CDR3 is CASSLGLAASTDTQYF.

The chain joins TRBV28 to TRBJ1-1. Germline loops: CDR1 MDHEN, CDR2 SYDVKM. The CDR3 runs to 15 residues. CDR3 loop: CASSLRSRQNTEAFF.

The rearrangement uses TRBV11-2 and TRBJ2-7. The CDR3 contains 13 residues. Germline V gives CDR1 SGHAT, CDR2 FQNNGV. This CDR3 is CASSLSGADEQYF.

This chain uses TRBV12-3 or TRBV12-4 with TRBJ2-5; TCRdb's D gene call, TRBD1, goes unchecked for lack of DNA. This CDR3 has 15 amino acids. The CDR3 spells CASSRTAGGVETQYF.

V and J are TRBV7-2 and TRBJ1-1; with no DNA, the TCRdb D assignment of TRBD1 cannot be verified. The CDR3 spans 14 residues. Per the germline V gene, CDR1 is SGHTA and CDR2 is FQGNSA. This chain's CDR3 is CASSARQGRGEAFF.

The CDR3 spells CASSRLGGEQFF. V usage is TRBV3-1 and J usage is TRBJ2-1; the TCRdb D gene call, TRBD1, has no DNA to confirm it. Germline V gene sequence: CDR1 LGHDT, CDR2 YNNKEL (reference sequence). This CDR3 contains 12 residues.

The chain couples TRBV29-1 to TRBJ2-7; the TRBD1 assignment by TCRdb is unverifiable without DNA. The CDR3 has 11 amino acids. The germline CDR1 and CDR2 sequences are SQVTM and ANQGSEA. CDR3: CSAGTGAEQYF.

The chain employs TRBV9 and TRBJ1-1. Germline V CDR1 and CDR2: SGDLS, YYNGEE. There are 14 residues in the CDR3. The CDR3 spells CASSVGVLNTEAFF. The full variable domain, in which reference TRBV9 and TRBJ1-1 provide the parts outside the CDR3, is DSGVTQTPKHLITATGQRVTLRCSPRSGDLSVYWYQQSLDQGLQFLIQYYNGEERAKGNILERFSAQQFPDLHSELNLSSLELGDSALYFCASSVGVLNTEAFFGQGTRLTVV.

V is TRBV24-1 and J is TRBJ1-6. CDR3 length: 11 residues. Germline-derived CDR1 and CDR2 are KGHDR and SFDVKD. The CDR3 loop reads CATSDCSPLHF.

The chain joins TRBV6-1 to TRBJ2-4; TCRdb's assignment of TRBD1 cannot be checked, as there is no DNA. Per germline, CDR1 MNHNS and CDR2 SASEGT. This CDR3 region has 14 residues. Here the CDR3 reads CASQPGQGKNMQYF.

The chain joins TRBV7-2 to TRBJ1-2. The V gene's germline CDR1 is SGHTA and CDR2 FQGNSA. The CDR3 spans 14 residues. This chain's CDR3 is CASSLSGIYYGYTF.

J is TRBJ2-2 and V is TRBV6-5; the TCRdb D gene call, TRBD1, has no DNA to confirm it. Germline CDR1 and CDR2: MNHEY and SVGAGI. CDR3 length: 12 amino acids. This chain's CDR3 is CASTRAAGELFF.

This CDR3 reads CASSFRGDTDTQYF. V usage is TRBV11-2 and J usage is TRBJ2-3; TCRdb's D gene call, TRBD1, goes unchecked for lack of DNA. The CDR3 totals 14 residues. CDR1 is SGHAT, CDR2 FQNNGV, per germline.

The chain employs TRBV13 and TRBJ2-7; TCRdb names TRBD1, which stays unverified in the absence of DNA. CDR3 length equals 14 residues. Germline V lookup: CDR1 PRHDT, CDR2 FYEKMQ (reference sequence). CDR3 sequence: CASSFTRDRREQYF.

This rearrangement joins TRBV10-3 to TRBJ1-5. Germline V gene data show CDR1 as ENHRY and CDR2 as SYGVKD. This CDR3 contains 15 residues. The CDR3 protein is CAISGTDESNQPQHF.

This rearrangement joins TRBV25-1 to TRBJ1-2; TCRdb's D call of TRBD1 is untestable without DNA. Germline CDR1 and CDR2: MGHDK and SYGVNS. The CDR3 extends over 14 amino acids. CDR3 amino acids: CASSEDREVRGYTF.

J is TRBJ2-1 and V is TRBV7-6; TCRdb lists TRBD1, though no DNA is available to test this call. The CDR3 has 14 residues. Per germline, CDR1 SGHVS and CDR2 FNYEAQ. This chain's CDR3 is CASSFGQSYNEQFF. Looking up the rest from reference TRBV7-6 and TRBJ2-1 gives the full variable domain: GAGVSQSPRYKVTKRGQDVALRCDPISGHVSLYWYRQALGQGPEFLTYFNYEAQQDKSGLPNDRFSAERPEGSISTLTIQRTEQRDSAMYRCASSFGQSYNEQFFGPGTRLTVL.

V gene TRBV7-9 combines with J gene TRBJ1-4; the TCRdb D gene call, TRBD1, has no DNA to confirm it. The CDR3 has 14 residues. Germline V lookup: CDR1 SEHNR, CDR2 FQNEAQ (reference sequence). CDR3 in amino acids: CASRNGAEGEKLFF.

The CDR3 sequence: CASSLKAPMNERSGNTIYF. The chain couples TRBV27 to TRBJ1-3; TCRdb returns TRBD1, unconfirmable since there is no DNA. The germline CDR1 and CDR2 sequences are MNHEY and SMNVEV (reference sequence). The CDR3 is made up of 19 amino acids.